This T cell receptor beta chain was retrieved from a study of patients and donors after allogeneic stem cell transplantation. In germline, CDR1 is SGHRS, CDR2 YFSETQ. The J segment lost 7 bases and the V segment lost 3 bases, leaving 4 bases of the junction unmatched. The CDR3 has 13 amino acids. TCRdb redid the calling of the RT-PCR reads with MiXCR, one entry per CDR3 protein. This sample has about 24,000 distinct CDR3 sequences, with around 40% found just once. The genes are TRBV5-1 and TRBJ1-5; 7 bases map to TRBD1. Sequencing was done on a sample of blood, either unsorted or a sorted T cell fraction (not recorded which). The clonotype was recovered from a human donor who was either an allogeneic HSCT recipient or a stem cell or donor lymphocyte infusion donor (not recorded which). It is not recorded whose cells these are; they may come from a transplant donor. The CDR3 is CASSWDSMQPQHF. The CDR3 DNA sequence: TGCGCCAGCAGCTGGGACAGCATGCAGCCCCAGCATTTT.